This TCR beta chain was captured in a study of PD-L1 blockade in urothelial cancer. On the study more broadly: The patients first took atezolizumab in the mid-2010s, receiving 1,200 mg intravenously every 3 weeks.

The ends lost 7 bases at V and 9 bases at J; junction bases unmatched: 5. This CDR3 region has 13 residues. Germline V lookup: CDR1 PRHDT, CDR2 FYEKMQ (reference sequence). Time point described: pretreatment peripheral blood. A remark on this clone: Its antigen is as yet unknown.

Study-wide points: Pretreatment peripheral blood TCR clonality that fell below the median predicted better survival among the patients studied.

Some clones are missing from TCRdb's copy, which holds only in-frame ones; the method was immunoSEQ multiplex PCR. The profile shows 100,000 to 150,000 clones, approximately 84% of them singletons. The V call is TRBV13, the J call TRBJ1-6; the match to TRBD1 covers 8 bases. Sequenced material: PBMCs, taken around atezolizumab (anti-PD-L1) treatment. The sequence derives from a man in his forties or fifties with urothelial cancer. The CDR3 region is CASTRQGISPLHF. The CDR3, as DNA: TGTGCCAGCACCAGACAGGGGATTTCACCCCTCCACTTT.